The clone carrying this TCR beta chain came up a few times. The data were taken from a study of regulatory T cells in long-lasting Graves disease. Libraries of TCR beta came from iRepertoire HTBI primers plus Arm-PCR of CDR3 regions. TCRdb analysed the multiplex PCR reads with MiXCR anew, one entry per CDR3 protein. This sample has roughly 450,000 distinct CDR3 sequences, with 20% found just once. The V gene's germline CDR1 is DFQATT and CDR2 SNEGSKA (reference sequence). The V and J ends lost 2 bases and 1 base respectively, with 15 bases between them. The CDR3 extends over 16 amino acids. Time point meaning: persistent/refractory GD, antithyroid drugs over 5 years with positive TRAb. PBMCs were the source of the RNA used for TCR sequencing.

Sample: peripheral blood mononuclear cells (PBMCs), taken when the disease was refractory, from a patient treated with antithyroid drugs. The clonotype was recovered from a female donor with Graves disease. The J gene is TRBJ2-1, the V gene TRBV20-1; possibly TRBD1 for D (6 bases). The CDR3 loop reads CSARSPGHGSYNEQFF. For the CDR3, the DNA is TGCAGTGCTAGATCACCGGGACACGGATCCTACAATGAGCAGTTCTTC.